Reported below is one TCR beta chain. The antigen is unknown. This record belongs to a study of vaccination effects on CD4 cells after COVID-19. General study findings and limits: A shortage of convalescent patients and an absence of early post-infection timepoints characterized the study. Whether induced by infection or by vaccine, clones showed marked clonal contraction late after vaccination.

TCRdb's copy holds only in-frame clones and misses some; the assay was immunoSEQ multiplex PCR. The sample holds tens of thousands of clones; around 81% are singletons and the top ten take 0.95% to 1.5%. Prior to sequencing, the ViraFEST assay stimulated PBMC with viral peptide pools, which expanded the antigen-specific CD4+ T cells. Isolation of CD4+ T cells took place after around 10 days of culture. Two doses of BNT162b2 or mRNA-1273 vaccine were administered to participants. Peptides at roughly 10 ug/ml and IL-2 at roughly 9.3 IU/ml were added to 2 million or so PBMC per well. Half-medium exchanges with IL-2 medium took place on days 3 and 7. The CDR3 runs to 12 residues. Between the trimmed V and J ends, which lost 1 base and 6 bases, there was a span of 6 bases. CDR1 and CDR2 (germline): LGHDT, YNNKEL (reference sequence).

The TCR originated in a human donor who received a COVID-19 vaccine. Material: CD4+ T cells from PBMCs cultured with HCoV-229E spike peptides, obtained after COVID-19 vaccination. The chain joins TRBV3-1 (or the pseudogene TRBV3-2) to TRBJ2-5; D ambiguous. The CDR3 coding sequence is TGTGCCAGCAGCCAAGTCGTACAGACCCAGTACTTC. Translation: CASSQVVQTQYF.